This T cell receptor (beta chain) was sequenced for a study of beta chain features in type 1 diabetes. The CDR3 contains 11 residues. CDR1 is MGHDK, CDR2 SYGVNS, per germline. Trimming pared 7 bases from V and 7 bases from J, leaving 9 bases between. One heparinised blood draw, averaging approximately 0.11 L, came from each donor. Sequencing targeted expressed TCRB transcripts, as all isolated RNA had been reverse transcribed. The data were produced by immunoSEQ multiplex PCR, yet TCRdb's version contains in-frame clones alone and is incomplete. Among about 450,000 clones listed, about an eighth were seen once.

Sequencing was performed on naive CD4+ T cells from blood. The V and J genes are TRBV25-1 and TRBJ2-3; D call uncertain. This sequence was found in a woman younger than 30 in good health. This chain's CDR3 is CASTQGNTQYF. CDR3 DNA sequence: TGTGCCAGCACCCAAGGAAATACGCAGTATTTT.